This T cell receptor beta chain originates from a study of T cell responses to AZD1222 COVID-19 vaccine (dated by TCRdb to about 2021). As for the study more broadly: Because spike-specific TCR depth and breadth did not differ between the two schedules, AZD1222 recipients who got a second dose at roughly 4 weeks were pooled with those who got a second dose at roughly 12 weeks. Trial participants were enrolled by age into subgroups of 18-55, 56-69 and 70-plus years, and about 150, 27 and 61 TCR-sequenced participants, respectively, were included in these subgroups. A total of more than 230 trial participants underwent TCR sequencing, of whom roughly 210 had received two doses of AZD1222 and roughly 26 had received two doses of the MenACWY control vaccine. Overall study outcomes, separate from this receptor: Because no day 14 peak-response samples were available, repertoires were characterized only after the peak T cell response. After two AZD1222 doses, both the breadth and the depth of spike-specific TCRs were significantly higher than at day 0 and than in MenACWY recipients. Participants were mostly white British, with more females than males. The authors suggested clonal diversity may have been underestimated. The whole spike protein was spanned by vaccine-associated CD4 TCRs, and dominant responses were seen in regions 160-218 and 743-854. The 56-69-year group was small, and its depth increase did not reach significance, likely because of low power. Conclusions about previously exposed vaccinees were limited because only 5 or 6 AZD1222 recipients were SARS-CoV-2 seropositive at baseline. Reportedly, almost half of the unique spike-specific TCRs recognized epitopes lying outside the regions that are mutated in the B.1.351 and B.1.1.7 variants.

The intended sense of this specimen's time point label: baseline before first vaccination. Samples from vaccinated people were obtained from the UK trials COV001 and COV002, which included a single-blind randomized controlled phase 2/3 trial of AZD1222 (ChAdOx1 nCoV-19) in healthy adults. Trial participant PBMC samples were collected at day 0 and day 28 after the second dose for TCRbeta chain sequencing. The CDR3 regions of human TCRbeta chains were subjected to immunosequencing. The source study handled its data this way. TCRs in the repertoires were matched against a reference library of SARS-CoV-2-specific TCRs that had been generated with the MIRA antigen-specificity platform. Breadth was defined as the fraction of unique TCRs that were SARS-CoV-2-associated. Depth was defined as the fraction of total T cells that were SARS-CoV-2-associated. Using the MIRA data, each spike-specific TCR was mapped to the spike region that the TCR reacts to and placed in a CD4 or CD8 class. Log10-transformed breadth and depth values were compared by one-way ANOVA with Sidak's multiple comparisons tests. Held by TCRdb, this immuneACCESS table contains in-frame sequences only and omits some clones. Under half of the omission traces to an unresolved V gene where checked; the cause of the rest is unknown. V, J and clone size are those of that table, while D and trimming were read from the DNA. In all, the sample holds about 140,000 clones, and about 92% of those were seen once. Roughly 3.1% of the sample comes from the top ten.

As concerns this clone: No antigen is known for it. No base qualities exist here, and no much larger clone lies one base off it.

This sequence originates from an adult in good health. The sequences come from peripheral blood, collected on day 0 of AZD1222 vaccination.

The DNA sequence reads TGTGCCAGCAGCTTGCAAGGATCTGCGGTAGGGAATCAGCCCCAGCATTTT. It translates to CASSLQGSAVGNQPQHF. This chain is built from TRBV5-4 and TRBJ1-5; there is no confident call for the D gene. The germline V gene (reference sequence) yields SGHNT for CDR1 and YYREEE for CDR2. The CDR3 runs 17 residues from the cysteine to the phenylalanine. Here the CDR3 DNA is all that survives: 51 bases in frame from base 1. V loses 1 base of germline sequence and J loses 4 bases, and the interval between the two ends is 18 bases.